These 10 T cell receptor beta chains share one sample of origin, sequenced in a study of shared clonotypes between healthy human individuals. Sequencing was performed with immunoSEQ multiplex PCR; in TCRdb, only in-frame clones are kept and a portion is missing. The data hold fewer than 500,000 clones, with 75% to 80% observed a single time. Sequencing was done on a sample of PBMCs. These receptors came from a woman aged 40 to 50 in good health. Some clones in this sample may be carry-over from other donors' samples.

There are a few counts of this clone. The V gene is TRBV4-2, the J gene TRBJ2-1; 7 bases fit TRBD2. The CDR3 contains 15 residues. Germline-derived CDR1 and CDR2 are LGHNA and YNFKEQ. Trimming took 2 bases from V and 7 from J; bases not matched to a gene: 8. Here the CDR3 reads CASSQRGGLGNEQFF. Written as DNA, the CDR3 is TGTGCCAGCAGCCAAAGGGGAGGGCTGGGAAATGAGCAGTTCTTC.

In its sample, this clone was seen once. The rearrangement joins TRBV7-3 to TRBJ2-1; 9 nucleotides agree with TRBD1. The junction had 11 bases not matched to a gene; V was cut back by 2 bases and J by 9 bases. The CDR3 has 16 residues. From germline, CDR1 is SGHTA and CDR2 FQGTGA. CDR3 in amino acids: CASSLAPPGTGSEQFF. CDR3 coding DNA: TGTGCCAGCAGCTTAGCCCCTCCCGGGACAGGGAGTGAGCAGTTCTTC.

The rearrangement uses TRBV5-1 and TRBJ1-2, with 9 positions matching TRBD1. V gave up 3 bases and J gave up 5 bases; unmatched junction bases: 8. CDR1 and CDR2 (germline): SGHRS, YFSETQ. This CDR3 spans 15 amino acids. CDR3 nucleotides: TGCGCCAGCAGCTCGGGCGGGACAGGGAGGTATGGCTACACCTTC. Protein: CASSSGGTGRYGYTF.

This clone was found a few times. The chain joins TRBV9 to TRBJ1-1; maybe TRBD1 (5 bases). The V and J ends lost 5 bases and 6 bases respectively, with 11 bases between them. From germline, CDR1 is SGDLS and CDR2 YYNGEE. The CDR3 is 12 residues long. The CDR3 here is CASRGQGAEAFF. CDR3 DNA sequence: TGTGCCAGCAGAGGACAAGGCGCTGAAGCTTTCTTT.

In nucleotides, the CDR3 is TGTGCCAGCAGTCGCGGACAGCCCTTGGGAGAGCAGTACTTC. Encoded protein: CASSRGQPLGEQYF. V is TRBV28 and J is TRBJ2-7, with a tentative D call TRBD1 (6 bases). From germline, CDR1 is MDHEN and CDR2 SYDVKM. The CDR3 spans 14 residues. V lost 5 bases to trimming and J lost 7 bases, with 18 bases between them.

This clone occurred a few times. The chain recombines TRBV28 with TRBJ1-3; D may be TRBD1 (6 bases). In germline, CDR1 is MDHEN, CDR2 SYDVKM. Trimming removed 5 bases from V and 4 bases from J, with 15 bases in between. The CDR3 extends over 15 amino acids. CDR3 nucleotides: TGTGCCAGCAGTCCGGGGGGGGCTGCGGGAAACACCATATATTTT. Its protein is CASSPGGAAGNTIYF.

The rearrangement uses TRBV6-5 and TRBJ2-7, with unresolved D. V dropped 10 bases and J dropped 6 bases, with 10 bases sitting between them. The CDR3 is 10 amino acids. Germline CDR1 reads MNHEY; CDR2 reads SVGAGI. The CDR3 DNA follows: TGTGCCACCTCGAGCTCCGAGCAGTACTTC. It yields the protein CATSSSEQYF.

This clone was seen just once. This chain links TRBV5-1 with TRBJ2-5; 10 nucleotides align to TRBD2. After removal of 2 bases from V and 2 bases from J, the junction contained 6 bases not matched to a gene. The CDR3 is made up of 16 amino acids. Germline V gives CDR1 SGHRS, CDR2 YFSETQ. The CDR3 DNA is TGCGCCAGCAGCTTACCTAGCGGGAGAGGGCAAGAGACCCAGTACTTC. Residues: CASSLPSGRGQETQYF. Full variable domain (remainder filled in from reference TRBV5-1 and TRBJ2-5): KAGVTQTPRYLIKTRGQQVTLSCSPISGHRSVSWYQQTPGQGLQFLFEYFSETQRNKGNFPGRFSGRQFSNSRSEMNVSTLELGDSALYLCASSLPSGRGQETQYFGPGTRLLVL.

The chain is built from TRBV5-4 and TRBJ1-2; maybe TRBD1 (5 bases). With 4 bases removed from V and 8 bases from J, the gap between germline ends came to 21 bases. The CDR3 loop spans 15 amino acids. Germline V gene data show CDR1 as SGHNT and CDR2 as YYREEE (reference sequence). The CDR3 reads CASSLTDGPGRGYTF. CDR3 sequence (DNA): TGTGCCAGCAGCCTGACGGACGGCCCGGGACGGGGCTACACCTTC.

The chain recombines TRBV7-2 with TRBJ2-5; perhaps TRBD1 as D (5 bases). V was clipped by 2 bases and J by 5 bases, with 12 bases between them. Germline V gene lookup returns CDR1 SGHTA and CDR2 FQGNSA. The length of the CDR3 is 14 residues. The CDR3, as DNA: TGTGCCAGCAGCTTACGGCCAGGGTGGGAGACCCAGTACTTC. It translates to CASSLRPGWETQYF.